What follows are 27 T cell receptor beta chains derived from one specimen sequenced in a study of human T cells and chemical hapten exposure. TCRdb processed the RACE reads anew with MiXCR; each CDR3 protein has one entry. The sample consists of about 110,000 distinct CDR3 sequences, 9% to 15% of them appearing once. This sample's time point: pre-sensitization, week 0. Stated treatment: therapeutic diphenylcyclopropenone sensitization with weekly scalp DPC. The material sequenced was whole blood, taken in connection with sensitization to the hapten diphenylcyclopropenone (DPC). The origin of the receptors is a woman between 50 and 59 years old with alopecia areata. Some clones in this sample may be carry-over from other donors' samples.

In DNA, the CDR3 is TGTGCCAGCAGCTTAGCCCATACAGAGGGCAATGAGCAGTTCTTC. This gives the protein CASSLAHTEGNEQFF. The rearrangement joins TRBV11-2 to TRBJ2-1; D is possibly TRBD2 (5 bases). The CDR3 is 15 amino acids. The germline V gene has CDR1 SGHAT and CDR2 FQNNGV. Trimming took 1 base from V and 6 from J, leaving 13 bases between them.

J is TRBJ2-5 and V is TRBV14, with D possibly matching TRBD2 (5 bases). This CDR3 comprises 14 residues. Germline-derived CDR1 and CDR2 are SGHDN and FVKESK. Trimming pared 1 base from V and 5 bases from J, leaving 11 bases between. CDR3 nucleotide sequence: TGTGCCAGCAGCCAAGCGGGATCAAGTGAGACCCAGTACTTC. It encodes CASSQAGSSETQYF.

The genes are TRBV7-2 and TRBJ2-3; D remains ambiguous. Trimming took off 2 bases at V and 7 bases at J, with 4 bases between the two ends. The CDR3 is 11 residues long. In germline, CDR1 is SGHTA, CDR2 FQGNSA. The CDR3 region is CASSLLNTQYF. The CDR3, as DNA: TGTGCCAGCAGCTTATTAAATACGCAGTATTTT.

V and J are TRBV3-1 and TRBJ2-2, with TRBD2 matching 14 bases. This CDR3 is built from 20 residues. V gave up 1 base and J gave up 6 bases; unmatched junction bases: 13. Germline CDR1 LGHDT, CDR2 YNNKEL (reference sequence). CDR3 coding DNA: TGTGCCAGCAGCCAAGTGGACGAGACTAGCGGGAGGGCCCTCGCCGGGGAGCTGTTTTTT. Amino acid sequence: CASSQVDETSGRALAGELFF.

The chain uses TRBV2 and TRBJ2-7, with 8 bases that match TRBD1. In germline, CDR1 is SNHLY, CDR2 FYNNEI. The CDR3 is 14 amino acids. The chain's CDR3 is CAQQRDRGVGEQYF. CDR3 bases: TGTGCTCAGCAGAGAGACAGGGGAGTGGGTGAGCAGTACTTC. Full variable domain (rest looked up from reference TRBV2 and TRBJ2-7): EPEVTQTPSHQVTQMGQEVILRCVPISNHLYFYWYRQILGQKVEFLVSFYNNEISEKSEIFDDQFSVERPDGSNFTLKIRSTKLEDSAMYFCAQQRDRGVGEQYFGPGTRLTVT.

This clonotype appeared a few times. The chain recombines TRBV29-1 with TRBJ1-4, with 8 bases that match TRBD1. There are 12 residues in the CDR3. From germline, CDR1 is SQVTM and CDR2 ANQGSEA. The V segment lost 8 bases and the J segment 7 bases; nucleotides outside the gene matches: 6. CDR3 sequence (DNA): TGCAGCATTCGGACAGGGCGTGAAAAACTGTTTTTT. This codes for CSIRTGREKLFF. Using reference TRBV29-1 and TRBJ1-4 for the parts outside the CDR3, the full variable domain is SAVISQKPSRDICQRGTSLTIQCQVDSQVTMMFWYRQQPGQSLTLIATANQGSEATYESGFVIDKFPISRPNLTFSTLTVSNMSPEDSSIYLCSIRTGREKLFFGSGTQLSVL.

V gene TRBV6-6 combines with J gene TRBJ1-1; D is undetermined. Deletions cut 2 bases from V and 1 base from J, with 11 bases between. Germline V gene lookup returns CDR1 MNHNY and CDR2 SVGAGI (reference sequence). CDR3 length: 15 amino acids. The CDR3 DNA reads as TGTGCCAGCAGTTACGGAGATTTACGGAACACTGAAGCTTTCTTT. This codes for CASSYGDLRNTEAFF.

This clonotype occurred a few times. The J gene is TRBJ2-1, the V gene TRBV24-1; 8 positions match TRBD1. The germline CDR1 and CDR2 sequences are KGHDR and SFDVKD. The CDR3 sequence is 14 residues long. V shed 9 bases and J 10 bases; nucleotides not matched to a gene: 13. CDR3 region: CATRPGQDRGEQFF. CDR3 nucleotides: TGTGCCACCCGACCGGGACAGGATCGAGGAGAGCAGTTCTTC.

This clonotype was picked up a small number of times. The V gene is TRBV9, the J gene TRBJ1-1; no reliable D call. The ends were cut back, 1 base at V and 1 base at J, with 8 bases in the middle. CDR1 SGDLS and CDR2 YYNGEE come from the germline V gene. The length of the CDR3 is 14 residues. The CDR3 sequence: CASSVTSANTEAFF. CDR3 nucleotides: TGTGCCAGCAGCGTAACGTCGGCGAACACTGAAGCTTTCTTT.

The sample holds one count of this clonotype. The CDR3 reads CASSRSTGINYGYTF. CDR3 sequence (DNA): TGTGCCAGCAGTCGATCCACAGGGATTAACTATGGCTACACCTTC. The J gene is TRBJ1-2, the V gene TRBV12-3 or TRBV12-4; D might be TRBD1 (6 bases). CDR3 length: 15 residues. The V gene lost 5 bases and the J gene lost 1 base, with 14 bases spanning the gap.

This clonotype was recorded many times. The chain links TRBV20-1 to TRBJ2-2; no firm D call. There are 13 residues in the CDR3. V shed 6 bases and J shed 6 bases, with 14 bases lying between them. Germline CDR1 reads DFQATT; CDR2 reads SNEGSKA (reference sequence). CDR3 amino acids: CSAPRPTAGELFF. As DNA, the CDR3 is TGCAGTGCCCCCCGGCCCACCGCCGGGGAGCTGTTTTTT.

This clonotype has a handful of counts. This chain links TRBV18 with TRBJ1-5, with 10 bases that match TRBD1. V shed 3 bases and J 5 bases; nucleotides not matched to a gene: 16. Germline V gene sequence: CDR1 KGHSH, CDR2 LQKENI. This CDR3 is 19 amino acids long. In DNA, the CDR3 is TGTGCCAGCTCACCGTCCGGGACAGGGGTCCCAGCGATCGATCAGCCCCAGCATTTT. Its translation is CASSPSGTGVPAIDQPQHF. The full variable domain, with the rest looked up from reference TRBV18 and TRBJ1-5, is NAGVMQNPRHLVRRRGQEARLRCSPMKGHSHVYWYRQLPEEGLKFMVYLQKENIIDESGMPKERFSAEFPKEGPSILRIQQVVRGDSAAYFCASSPSGTGVPAIDQPQHFGDGTRLSIL.

This clonotype was observed at least ten times. V usage is TRBV28 and J usage is TRBJ1-5; 8 positions match TRBD1. With 10 bases clipped from V and 7 bases from J, the junction kept 18 bases outside the gene matches. The CDR3 runs to 16 residues. The germline V gene encodes CDR1 MDHEN and CDR2 SYDVKM. CDR3 amino acids: CATKPGGQAIRQPQHF. The CDR3 coding sequence is TGTGCCACCAAACCGGGGGGACAGGCAATCAGGCAGCCCCAGCATTTT.

The chain employs TRBV4-3 and TRBJ1-4, with unresolved D. Germline V lookup: CDR1 LGHNA, CDR2 YSLEER. With 0 bases removed from V and 10 bases from J, the gap between germline ends came to 9 bases. The CDR3 covers 13 residues. CDR3 protein: CASSQDAGGKLFF. The CDR3 coding sequence is TGCGCCAGCAGCCAAGATGCGGGTGGAAAACTGTTTTTT.

The gene calls are TRBV6-1 and TRBJ1-5; D remains unclear. The length of the CDR3 is 13 residues. CDR1 is MNHNS and CDR2 is SASEGT in the germline V gene. The V gene lost 4 bases and the J gene lost 3 bases, with 7 bases spanning the gap. The CDR3 sequence: CASSGEHNQPQHF. CDR3 DNA sequence: TGTGCCAGCAGTGGAGAGCACAATCAGCCCCAGCATTTT.

This clonotype was seen at least ten times. V is TRBV25-1 and J is TRBJ2-7; 7 bases fit TRBD2. CDR1 MGHDK and CDR2 SYGVNS come from the germline V gene. The ends lost 4 bases at V and 6 bases at J; junction bases unmatched: 9. This CDR3 spans 14 amino acids. The CDR3 reads CASSVWRESAEQYF. CDR3 bases: TGTGCCAGCAGTGTATGGCGGGAGTCGGCCGAGCAGTACTTC.

In this sample, this clonotype turned up a few times. This rearrangement joins TRBV11-1 to TRBJ1-2; D uncertain. The germline V and J ends were trimmed by 5 bases and 3 bases, with 7 bases remaining between them. The CDR3 spans 12 residues. Per the germline V gene, CDR1 is SGHAT and CDR2 is FQDESV (reference sequence). CDR3 sequence reads: CASSHRDYGYTF. CDR3 DNA sequence: TGTGCCAGCAGCCATAGAGACTATGGCTACACCTTC.

The table lists this clonotype with a few counts. This chain links TRBV7-6 with TRBJ2-5, with TRBD2 matching over 11 bases. Germline CDR1 and CDR2: SGHVS and FNYEAQ. V shed 5 bases, J shed 7 bases, and the junction held 0 bases outside the gene matches. CDR3 size: 12 residues. CDR3 DNA sequence: TGTGCCAGCAGCGGGACTAGCGGGACCCAGTACTTC. Its translation is CASSGTSGTQYF.

In this sample, this clonotype turned up a few times. V gene TRBV14 combines with J gene TRBJ2-1; D may be TRBD1 (6 bases). This CDR3 is built from 14 residues. Trimming removed 4 bases at V and 4 bases at J, with 11 bases between. CDR1 is SGHDN, CDR2 FVKESK, per germline. The CDR3 reads CASSPRDTYNEQFF. The CDR3 DNA reads as TGTGCCAGCAGCCCCCGGGACACATACAATGAGCAGTTCTTC.

This clonotype was counted at least ten times. The rearrangement joins TRBV7-6 to TRBJ2-1, with TRBD2 as a possible D gene (6 bases). Germline V gene sequence: CDR1 SGHVS, CDR2 FNYEAQ. V was cut by 3 bases and J by 8 bases, with 17 bases left in between. This CDR3 has 15 residues. The CDR3 sequence is CASSFERATKDEQFF. CDR3 nucleotides: TGTGCCAGCAGCTTCGAGCGGGCGACAAAAGATGAGCAGTTCTTC.

Ten or more counts support this clonotype. The chain carries TRBV5-1 and TRBJ2-7; maybe TRBD1 (6 bases). CDR3 size: 13 residues. Trimming took 1 base from V and 4 from J, leaving 9 bases between them. CDR1 SGHRS and CDR2 YFSETQ come from the germline V gene. The CDR3 sequence is CASSLRQGYEQYF. The CDR3 DNA reads TGCGCCAGCAGCTTGAGGCAGGGGTACGAGCAGTACTTC.

This chain links TRBV7-2 with TRBJ2-3, with TRBD1 as a possible D gene (6 bases). The CDR3 has 13 amino acids. Trimming took off 4 bases at V and 6 bases at J, with 11 bases between the two ends. CDR1 and CDR2 (germline): SGHTA, FQGNSA. As DNA, the CDR3 is TGTGCCAGCAGCTCCCAAACAGGGGATACGCAGTATTTT. Its translation: CASSSQTGDTQYF. Full variable domain (outside the CDR3, taken from reference TRBV7-2 and TRBJ2-3): GAGVSQSPSNKVTEKGKDVELRCDPISGHTALYWYRQSLGQGLEFLIYFQGNSAPDKSGLPSDRFSAERTGGSVSTLTIQRTQQEDSAVYLCASSSQTGDTQYFGPGTRLTVL.

This clonotype was detected ten times or more. V usage is TRBV7-8 and J usage is TRBJ2-7, with 10 bases lining up with TRBD2. From germline, CDR1 is SGHVS and CDR2 FQNEAQ. The CDR3 is 18 amino acids. The trim removed 4 bases at V and 7 bases at J, leaving 19 bases unmatched. DNA of the CDR3: TGTGCCAGCAGCTCGATGGGGAGCGGGAGGGCCGTCCGGAAAGAGCAGTACTTC. Its translation: CASSSMGSGRAVRKEQYF.

This clonotype showed up many times. This CDR3 is CASSQDWVQPSSNEKLFF. The DNA for the CDR3 is TGTGCCAGCAGCCAAGATTGGGTTCAGCCCTCGTCTAATGAAAAACTGTTTTTT. The chain couples TRBV4-2 to TRBJ1-4; unclear D gene. Germline V CDR1 and CDR2: LGHNA, YNFKEQ. V was trimmed by 0 bases and J by 3 bases, leaving 17 bases between them. CDR3 size: 18 residues.

The sample holds a few counts of this clonotype. The chain employs TRBV10-3 and TRBJ1-1; D perhaps matches TRBD1 (6 bases). Germline CDR1 reads ENHRY; CDR2 reads SYGVKD. With 9 bases removed from V and 1 base from J, the gap between germline ends came to 12 bases. This CDR3 is built from 13 residues. CDR3: CAIGQRTNTEAFF. CDR3 nucleotide sequence: TGTGCCATTGGACAGCGGACGAACACTGAAGCTTTCTTT.

There are a few counts of this clonotype. This sequence joins TRBV28 and TRBJ1-1, with unresolved D. This CDR3 spans 15 amino acids. Trimming stripped 3 bases from V and 1 base from J, with 12 bases between. Per the germline V gene, CDR1 is MDHEN and CDR2 is SYDVKM. The CDR3 coding sequence is TGTGCCAGCAGTTTGAGCCAGGCCACGAACACTGAAGCTTTCTTT. This codes for CASSLSQATNTEAFF.

V is TRBV28 and J is TRBJ1-3; 7 positions agree with TRBD1. The trim removed 4 bases at V and 2 bases at J, leaving 5 bases unmatched. This CDR3 contains 15 residues. The germline V gene has CDR1 MDHEN and CDR2 SYDVKM. This CDR3 reads CASSSYRGTGNTIYF. In nucleotides, the CDR3 is TGTGCCAGCAGTTCTTACAGGGGAACTGGAAACACCATATATTTT. Based on the CDR3 plus reference TRBV28 and TRBJ1-3, the full variable domain is DVKVTQSSRYLVKRTGEKVFLECVQDMDHENMFWYRQDPGLGLRLIYFSYDVKMKEKGDIPEGYSVSREKKERFSLILESASTNQTSMYLCASSSYRGTGNTIYFGEGSWLTVV.